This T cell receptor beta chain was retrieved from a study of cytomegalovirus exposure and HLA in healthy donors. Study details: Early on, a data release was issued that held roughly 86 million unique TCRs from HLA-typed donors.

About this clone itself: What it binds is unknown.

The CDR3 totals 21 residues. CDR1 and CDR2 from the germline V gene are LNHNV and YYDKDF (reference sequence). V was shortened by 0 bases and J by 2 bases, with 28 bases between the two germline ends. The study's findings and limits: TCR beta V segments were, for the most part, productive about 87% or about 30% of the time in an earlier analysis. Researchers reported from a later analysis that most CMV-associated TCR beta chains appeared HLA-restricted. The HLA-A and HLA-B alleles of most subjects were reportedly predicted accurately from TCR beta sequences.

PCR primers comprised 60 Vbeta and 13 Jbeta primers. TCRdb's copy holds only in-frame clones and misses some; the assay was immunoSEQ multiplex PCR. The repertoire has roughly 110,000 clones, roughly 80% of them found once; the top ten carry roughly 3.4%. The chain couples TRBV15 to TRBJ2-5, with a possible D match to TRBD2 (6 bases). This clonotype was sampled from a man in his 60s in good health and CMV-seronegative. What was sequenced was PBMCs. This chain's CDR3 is CATSREGGWQGASAGQETQYF. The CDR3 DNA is TGTGCCACCAGCAGAGAAGGAGGGTGGCAGGGAGCGTCTGCCGGGCAAGAGACCCAGTACTTC. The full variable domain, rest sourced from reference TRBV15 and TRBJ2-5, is DAMVIQNPRYQVTQFGKPVTLSCSQTLNHNVMYWYQQKSSQAPKLLFHYYDKDFNNEADTPDNFQSRRPNTSFCFLDIRSPGLGDTAMYLCATSREGGWQGASAGQETQYFGPGTRLLVL.